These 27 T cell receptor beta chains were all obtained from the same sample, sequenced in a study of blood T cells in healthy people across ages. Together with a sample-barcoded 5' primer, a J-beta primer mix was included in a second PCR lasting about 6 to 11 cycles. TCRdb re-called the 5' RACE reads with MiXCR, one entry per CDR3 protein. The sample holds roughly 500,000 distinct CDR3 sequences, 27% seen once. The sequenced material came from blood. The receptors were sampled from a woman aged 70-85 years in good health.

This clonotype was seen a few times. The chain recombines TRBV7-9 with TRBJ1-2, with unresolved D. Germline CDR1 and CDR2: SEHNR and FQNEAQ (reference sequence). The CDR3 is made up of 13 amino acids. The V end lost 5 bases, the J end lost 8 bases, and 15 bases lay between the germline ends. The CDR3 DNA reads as TGTGCCAGCAGCCTAAGCCAGATCGGCGGCTACACCTTC. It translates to CASSLSQIGGYTF.

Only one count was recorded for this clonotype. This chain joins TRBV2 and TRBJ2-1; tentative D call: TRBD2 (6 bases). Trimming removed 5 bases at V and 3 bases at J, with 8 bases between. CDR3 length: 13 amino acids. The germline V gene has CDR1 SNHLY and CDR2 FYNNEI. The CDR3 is CASSNGGYNEQFF. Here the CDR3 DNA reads TGTGCCAGCAGTAACGGGGGCTACAATGAGCAGTTCTTC. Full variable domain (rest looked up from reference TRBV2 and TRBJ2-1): EPEVTQTPSHQVTQMGQEVILRCVPISNHLYFYWYRQILGQKVEFLVSFYNNEISEKSEIFDDQFSVERPDGSNFTLKIRSTKLEDSAMYFCASSNGGYNEQFFGPGTRLTVL.

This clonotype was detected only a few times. CDR3 DNA sequence: TGTGCCAGCGCTGGGGTTGGGGGGCCGAACACCGGGGAGCTGTTTTTT. Its translation: CASAGVGGPNTGELFF. The chain is built from TRBV27 and TRBJ2-2; D possibly matches TRBD1 or TRBD2 (6 bases each). Germline V CDR1 and CDR2: MNHEY, SMNVEV (reference sequence). Trimming cost V 8 bases and J 0 bases, with 16 bases left between them. The CDR3 is 16 amino acids.

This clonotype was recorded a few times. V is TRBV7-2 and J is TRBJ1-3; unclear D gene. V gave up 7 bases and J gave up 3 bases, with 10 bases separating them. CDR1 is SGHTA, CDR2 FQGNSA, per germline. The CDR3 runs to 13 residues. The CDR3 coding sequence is TGTGCCAGCACCGCTTCTAGTGGAAACACCATATATTTT. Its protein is CASTASSGNTIYF.

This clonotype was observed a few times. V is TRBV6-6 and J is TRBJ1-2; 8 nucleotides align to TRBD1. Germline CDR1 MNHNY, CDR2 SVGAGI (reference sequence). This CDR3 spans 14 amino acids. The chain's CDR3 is CALSSYSGGGGYTF. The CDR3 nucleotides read TGTGCTCTCAGCAGTTACTCAGGGGGCGGTGGCTACACCTTC.

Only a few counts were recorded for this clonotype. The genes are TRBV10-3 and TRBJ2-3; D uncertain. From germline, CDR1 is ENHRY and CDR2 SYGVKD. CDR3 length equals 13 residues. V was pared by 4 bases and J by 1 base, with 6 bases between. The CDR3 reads CAISAQGTDTQYF. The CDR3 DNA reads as TGTGCCATCAGTGCGCAGGGCACAGATACGCAGTATTTT.

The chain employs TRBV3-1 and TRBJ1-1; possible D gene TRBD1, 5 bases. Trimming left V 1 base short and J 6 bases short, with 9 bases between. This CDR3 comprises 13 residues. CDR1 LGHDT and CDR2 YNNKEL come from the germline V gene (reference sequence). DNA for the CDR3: TGTGCCAGCAGCCAAGGAGGGGTCCCTGAAGCTTTCTTT. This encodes CASSQGGVPEAFF.

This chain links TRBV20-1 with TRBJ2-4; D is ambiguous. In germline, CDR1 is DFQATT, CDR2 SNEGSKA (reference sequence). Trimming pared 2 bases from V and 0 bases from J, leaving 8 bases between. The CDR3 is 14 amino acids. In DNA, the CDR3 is TGCAGTGCTAGAAGCCAGCTAGCCAAAAACATTCAGTACTTC. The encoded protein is CSARSQLAKNIQYF.

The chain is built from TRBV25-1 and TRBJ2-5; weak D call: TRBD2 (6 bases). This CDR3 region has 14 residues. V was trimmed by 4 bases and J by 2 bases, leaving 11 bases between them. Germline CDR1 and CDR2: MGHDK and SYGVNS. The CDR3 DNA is TGTGCCAGCAGTGGGGCGGGGAGACAAGAGACCCAGTACTTC. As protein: CASSGAGRQETQYF.

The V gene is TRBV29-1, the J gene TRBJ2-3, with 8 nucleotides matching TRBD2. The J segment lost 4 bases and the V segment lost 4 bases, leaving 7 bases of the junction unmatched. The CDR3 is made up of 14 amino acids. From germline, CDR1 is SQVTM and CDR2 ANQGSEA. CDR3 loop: CSVVRRGAPDTQYF. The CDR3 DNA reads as TGCAGCGTTGTTCGGCGGGGGGCACCAGATACGCAGTATTTT.

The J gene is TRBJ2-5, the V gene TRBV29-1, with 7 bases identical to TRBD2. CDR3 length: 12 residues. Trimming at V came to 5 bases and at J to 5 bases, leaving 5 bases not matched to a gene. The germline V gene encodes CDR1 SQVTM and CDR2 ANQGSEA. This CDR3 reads CSVREGQETQYF. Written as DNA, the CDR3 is TGCAGCGTTAGGGAGGGGCAGGAGACCCAGTACTTC. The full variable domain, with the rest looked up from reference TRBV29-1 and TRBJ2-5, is SAVISQKPSRDICQRGTSLTIQCQVDSQVTMMFWYRQQPGQSLTLIATANQGSEATYESGFVIDKFPISRPNLTFSTLTVSNMSPEDSSIYLCSVREGQETQYFGPGTRLLVL.

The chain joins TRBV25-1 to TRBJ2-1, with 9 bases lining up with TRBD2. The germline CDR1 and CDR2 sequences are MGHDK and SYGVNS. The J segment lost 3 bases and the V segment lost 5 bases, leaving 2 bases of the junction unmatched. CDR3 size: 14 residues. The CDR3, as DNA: TGTGCCAGCAGTCTAGCGGGGCACTACAATGAGCAGTTCTTC. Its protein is CASSLAGHYNEQFF.

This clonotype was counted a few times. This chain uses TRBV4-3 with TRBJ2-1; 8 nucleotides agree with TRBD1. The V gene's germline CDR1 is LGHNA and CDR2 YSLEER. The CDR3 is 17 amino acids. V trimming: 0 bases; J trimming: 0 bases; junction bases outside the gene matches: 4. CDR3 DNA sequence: TGCGCCAGCAGCCAAGATTACAGGGGGAGCTCCTACAATGAGCAGTTCTTC. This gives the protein CASSQDYRGSSYNEQFF.

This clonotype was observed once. CDR3 in amino acids: CASSRNTQYF. The CDR3 region has the DNA TGTGCCAGCAGCCGAAATACGCAGTATTTT. J is TRBJ2-3 and V is TRBV7-2; D uncertain. CDR3 length: 10 amino acids. Trimming removed 5 bases from V and 7 bases from J, with 4 bases in between. CDR1 is SGHTA and CDR2 is FQGNSA in the germline V gene. The variable domain in full, with the rest retrieved from reference TRBV7-2 and TRBJ2-3, is GAGVSQSPSNKVTEKGKDVELRCDPISGHTALYWYRQSLGQGLEFLIYFQGNSAPDKSGLPSDRFSAERTGGSVSTLTIQRTQQEDSAVYLCASSRNTQYFGPGTRLTVL.

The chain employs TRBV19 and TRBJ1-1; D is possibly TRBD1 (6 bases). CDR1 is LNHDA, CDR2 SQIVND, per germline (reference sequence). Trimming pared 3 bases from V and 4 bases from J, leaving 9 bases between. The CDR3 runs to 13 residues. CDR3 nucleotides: TGTGCCAGTAGTATGGGGGCTCGCACTGAAGCTTTCTTT. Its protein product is CASSMGARTEAFF.

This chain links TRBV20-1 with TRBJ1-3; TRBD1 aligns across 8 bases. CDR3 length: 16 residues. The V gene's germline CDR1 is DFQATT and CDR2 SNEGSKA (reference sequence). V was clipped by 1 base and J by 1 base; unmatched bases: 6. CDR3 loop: CSARGTGSNSGNTIYF. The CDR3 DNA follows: TGCAGTGCTAGAGGGACAGGGTCCAATTCTGGAAACACCATATATTTT.

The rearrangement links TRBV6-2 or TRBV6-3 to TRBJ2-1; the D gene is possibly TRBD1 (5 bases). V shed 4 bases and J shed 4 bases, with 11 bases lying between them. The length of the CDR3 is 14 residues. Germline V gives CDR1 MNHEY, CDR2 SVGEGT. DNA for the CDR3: TGTGCCAGCAGTTCTCAGGGATGGTACAATGAGCAGTTCTTC. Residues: CASSSQGWYNEQFF.

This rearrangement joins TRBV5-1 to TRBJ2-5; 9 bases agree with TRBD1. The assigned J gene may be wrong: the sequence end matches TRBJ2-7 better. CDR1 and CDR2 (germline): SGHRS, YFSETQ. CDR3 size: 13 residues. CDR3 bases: TGCGCCAGCAGCGCCGGGACAGGGAACGAGCAGTACTTC. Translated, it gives CASSAGTGNEQYF.

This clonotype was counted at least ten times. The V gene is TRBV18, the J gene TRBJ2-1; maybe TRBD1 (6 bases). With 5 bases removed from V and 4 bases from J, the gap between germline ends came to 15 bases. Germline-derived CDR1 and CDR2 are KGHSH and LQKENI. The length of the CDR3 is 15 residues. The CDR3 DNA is TGTGCCAGCTCATCCTTGGGGACATTTTACAATGAGCAGTTCTTC. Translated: CASSSLGTFYNEQFF.

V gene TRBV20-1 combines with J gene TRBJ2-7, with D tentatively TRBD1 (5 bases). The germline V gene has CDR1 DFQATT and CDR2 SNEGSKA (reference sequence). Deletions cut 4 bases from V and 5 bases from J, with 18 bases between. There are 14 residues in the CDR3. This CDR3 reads CSATRQPLNHEQYF. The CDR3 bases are TGCAGTGCTACACGACAGCCCCTCAACCACGAGCAGTACTTC.

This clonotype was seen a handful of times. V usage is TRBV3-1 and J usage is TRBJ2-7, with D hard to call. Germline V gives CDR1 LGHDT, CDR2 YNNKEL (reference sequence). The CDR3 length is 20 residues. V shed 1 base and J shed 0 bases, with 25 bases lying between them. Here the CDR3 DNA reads TGTGCCAGCAGCCAAGCACCGGGTCAACAAGGTTCATCAACCTCCTACGAGCAGTACTTC. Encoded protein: CASSQAPGQQGSSTSYEQYF.

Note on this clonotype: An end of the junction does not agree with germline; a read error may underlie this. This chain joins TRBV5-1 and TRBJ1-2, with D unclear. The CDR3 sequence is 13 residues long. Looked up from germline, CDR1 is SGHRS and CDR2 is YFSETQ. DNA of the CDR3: TGCGCCAGCAGTTCAGGAATTTCCTATGGCTACATCTTC. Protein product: CASSSGISYGYIF.

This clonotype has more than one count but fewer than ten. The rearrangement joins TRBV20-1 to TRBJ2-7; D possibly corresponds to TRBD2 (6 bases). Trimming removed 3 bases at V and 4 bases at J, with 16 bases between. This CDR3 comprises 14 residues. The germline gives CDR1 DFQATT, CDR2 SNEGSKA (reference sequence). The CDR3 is CSASRWDFSYEQYF. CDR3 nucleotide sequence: TGCAGTGCTAGTAGGTGGGACTTCTCTTACGAGCAGTACTTC.

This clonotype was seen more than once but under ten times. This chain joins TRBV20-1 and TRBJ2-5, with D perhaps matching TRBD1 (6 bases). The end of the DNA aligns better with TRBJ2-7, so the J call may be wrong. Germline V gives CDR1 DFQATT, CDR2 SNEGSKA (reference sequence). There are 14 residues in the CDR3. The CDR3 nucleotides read TGCAGTGCTAGACTACCAGGGGCAGCGACCGAGCAGTACTTC. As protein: CSARLPGAATEQYF.

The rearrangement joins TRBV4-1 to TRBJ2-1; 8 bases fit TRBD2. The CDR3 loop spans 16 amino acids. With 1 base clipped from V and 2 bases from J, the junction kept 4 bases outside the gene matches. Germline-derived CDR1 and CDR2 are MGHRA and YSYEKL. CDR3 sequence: CASSQGTGGPYNEQFF. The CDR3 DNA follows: TGCGCCAGCAGCCAAGGTACGGGGGGGCCCTACAATGAGCAGTTCTTC.

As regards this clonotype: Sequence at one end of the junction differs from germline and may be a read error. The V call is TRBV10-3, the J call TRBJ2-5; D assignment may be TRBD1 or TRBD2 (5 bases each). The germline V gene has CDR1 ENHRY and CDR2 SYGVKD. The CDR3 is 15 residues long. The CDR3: CAISESRGSQGTQYF. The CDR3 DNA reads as TGTGCCATCAGTGAGTCGAGGGGCTCTCAAGGGACCCAGTACTTC.

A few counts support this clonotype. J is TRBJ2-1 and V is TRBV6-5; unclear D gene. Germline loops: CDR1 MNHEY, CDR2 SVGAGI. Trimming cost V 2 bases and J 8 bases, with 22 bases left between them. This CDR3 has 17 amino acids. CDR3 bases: TGTGCCAGCAGTTACAGGATTCGTCCTAAGTTACTGGATGAGCAGTTCTTC. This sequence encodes CASSYRIRPKLLDEQFF.